Presented here are 16 T cell receptor beta chains from one specimen sequenced in a study of molecular identifiers for immune sequencing clone quantification. TCRdb reprocessed the PCR reads via MiXCR and lists one record per CDR3 protein. Of over 600,000 distinct CDR3 sequences in the sample, 15% to 20% were seen once. Sequenced material: naive CD8+ T cells from blood, with Jurkat cell RNA spiked in. Sample subset: FACS-sorted CD8+CD4-CCR7+CD45RA+ naive T cells. These receptors were obtained from a human donor in good health. Some libraries in this study had Jurkat cell RNA spiked in.

The rearrangement links TRBV12-3 or TRBV12-4 to TRBJ2-5, with TRBD2 matching 7 bases. This CDR3 is built from 15 residues. V was clipped by 7 bases and J by 3 bases; unmatched bases: 11. The CDR3 coding sequence is TGTGCCAGCAATGACCAGGGAGCGGGGAAAGAGACCCAGTACTTC. Its translation is CASNDQGAGKETQYF.

This clonotype has at least ten counts. The chain carries TRBV19 and TRBJ2-5; 11 positions match TRBD1. V shed 1 base, J shed 7 bases, and the junction held 5 bases outside the gene matches. There are 15 residues in the CDR3. Per germline, CDR1 LNHDA and CDR2 SQIVND (reference sequence). The CDR3 DNA is TGTGCCAGTAGTATAGGAGGACAGGGGGCTGGGACCCAGTACTTC. This translates into CASSIGGQGAGTQYF.

This clonotype was found many times. Here the CDR3 reads CASSQDYGSEQYF. The CDR3 DNA reads TGTGCCAGCAGCCAAGATTACGGGTCCGAGCAGTACTTC. V is TRBV4-2 and J is TRBJ2-7; no reliable D call. This CDR3 comprises 13 residues. Deletions cut 0 bases from V and 6 bases from J, with 9 bases between. Germline V CDR1 and CDR2: LGHNA, YNFKEQ.

The chain combines TRBV18 with TRBJ2-1; 12 positions agree with TRBD1. Germline loops: CDR1 KGHSH, CDR2 LQKENI. The CDR3 runs to 18 residues. Trimming removed 3 bases from V and 5 bases from J; junction bases left unmatched: 11. The CDR3 sequence: CASSPYGPGQGAHNEQFF. The CDR3, as DNA: TGTGCCAGCTCACCCTACGGCCCGGGACAGGGGGCCCACAATGAGCAGTTCTTC.

In this sample, this clonotype turned up a few times. A read error may be the cause here, since a much bigger clone is one base away. The chain combines TRBV5-1 with TRBJ2-3; the D call may be TRBD1 or TRBD2 (5 bases each). From germline, CDR1 is SGHRS and CDR2 YFSETQ. V shed 5 bases and J shed 10 bases, with 14 bases lying between them. There are 12 residues in the CDR3. CDR3 loop: CASRGAGDAQYF. As DNA, the CDR3 is TGCGCCAGCAGAGGGGCCGGGGATGCGCAGTATTTT. Combining the CDR3 with reference TRBV5-1 and TRBJ2-3 gives the whole variable domain KAGVTQTPRYLIKTRGQQVTLSCSPISGHRSVSWYQQTPGQGLQFLFEYFSETQRNKGNFPGRFSGRQFSNSRSEMNVSTLELGDSALYLCASRGAGDAQYFGPGTRLTVL.

This clonotype was counted between two and nine times. The chain links TRBV7-8 to TRBJ1-5, with 11 bases aligning to TRBD1. Losses at the gene ends were 0 bases for V and 6 bases for J; bases not matched to a gene: 7. Germline V CDR1 and CDR2: SGHVS, FQNEAQ. The CDR3 loop spans 17 amino acids. The CDR3 DNA follows: TGTGCCAGCAGCTTAGCGGTGGGACAGGGGGGGGTTCAGCCCCAGCATTTT. This sequence encodes CASSLAVGQGGVQPQHF.

The V and J genes are TRBV4-1 and TRBJ2-7, with 11 bases aligning to TRBD2. CDR1 is MGHRA and CDR2 is YSYEKL in the germline V gene. CDR3 size: 15 residues. V dropped 2 bases and J dropped 3; count of bases not matched to a gene: 3. CDR3 loop: CASSQTSGSNYEQYF. CDR3 sequence (DNA): TGCGCCAGCAGCCAAACTAGCGGGAGTAACTACGAGCAGTACTTC.

To note about this clonotype: A much larger clonotype is one base distant, so this may be a read error. The chain joins TRBV20-1 to TRBJ2-2; TRBD2 aligns across 15 bases. This CDR3 spans 18 amino acids. Germline assignment: CDR1 DFQATT and CDR2 SNEGSKA (reference sequence). The V segment lost 4 bases and the J segment 4 bases; nucleotides outside the gene matches: 10. CDR3 amino acids: CSATPGTSGRFFTGELFF. In nucleotides, the CDR3 is TGCAGTGCTACCCCCGGGACTAGCGGGAGGTTTTTCACCGGGGAGCTGTTTTTT.

This clonotype has a handful of counts. This chain joins TRBV10-3 and TRBJ2-7; no definite D call. The germline V gene encodes CDR1 ENHRY and CDR2 SYGVKD. V dropped 6 bases and J dropped 6 bases, with 12 bases sitting between them. CDR3 length equals 12 residues. CDR3 DNA sequence: TGTGCCATCAGAGGGCGAAAAGGCGAGCAGTACTTC. It specifies CAIRGRKGEQYF.

In its sample, this clonotype was seen many times. The chain recombines TRBV28 with TRBJ2-5, with no clear D. V lost 2 bases and J lost 1, with 11 bases in between. CDR3 length: 15 amino acids. Germline V gives CDR1 MDHEN, CDR2 SYDVKM. Written as DNA, the CDR3 is TGTGCCAGCAGTTTAGGTTCTTACAGCCAAGAGACCCAGTACTTC. Translated: CASSLGSYSQETQYF.

The chain uses TRBV24-1 and TRBJ2-1; D gene uncertain. Germline V lookup: CDR1 KGHDR, CDR2 SFDVKD. There are 16 residues in the CDR3. Trimming cost V 0 bases and J 6 bases, with 14 bases left between them. CDR3 loop: CATSDLGLGFTNEQFF. The CDR3 DNA is TGTGCCACCAGTGATTTGGGTCTAGGGTTCACCAATGAGCAGTTCTTC.

This clonotype has only a few counts. The junction departs from the called germline gene at one end, perhaps through a read error. The gene calls are TRBV19 and TRBJ2-7, with a weak D call TRBD2 (6 bases). Germline-derived CDR1 and CDR2 are LNHDA and SQIVND (reference sequence). The CDR3 is 13 amino acids. Here the CDR3 reads CAGSGPIGYEQYF. The CDR3 DNA reads as TGTGCCGGTAGCGGCCCCATCGGCTACGAGCAGTACTTC. The whole variable domain, filled in from reference TRBV19 and TRBJ2-7, reads DGGITQSPKYLFRKEGQNVTLSCEQNLNHDAMYWYRQDPGQGLRLIYYSQIVNDFQKGDIAEGYSVSREKKESFPLTVTSAQKNPTAFYLCAGSGPIGYEQYFGPGTRLTVT.

The table lists this clonotype with many counts. This chain connects TRBV4-3 to TRBJ1-2; D is undetermined. Deletions cut 1 base from V and 4 bases from J, with 10 bases between. Germline-derived CDR1 and CDR2 are LGHNA and YSLEER. This CDR3 has 14 amino acids. As DNA, the CDR3 is TGCGCCAGCAGCCAAGGCGAACCATTCTATGGCTACACCTTC. This gives the protein CASSQGEPFYGYTF.

The table lists this clonotype with many counts. The V and J genes are TRBV5-4 and TRBJ2-7, with D maybe TRBD2 (5 bases). CDR1 SGHNT and CDR2 YYREEE come from the germline V gene (reference sequence). Trimming took 2 bases from V and 7 from J, leaving 16 bases between them. This CDR3 is 14 amino acids long. CDR3 DNA sequence: TGTGCCAGCAGCTTTTTAGGAGGATACGGGGAGCAGTACTTC. Its protein is CASSFLGGYGEQYF.

This clonotype was picked up many times. The chain recombines TRBV20-1 with TRBJ2-7; 8 positions agree with TRBD1. Germline V lookup: CDR1 DFQATT, CDR2 SNEGSKA (reference sequence). V shed 5 bases and J 1 base; nucleotides not matched to a gene: 7. The CDR3 extends over 14 amino acids. The CDR3 reads CSAANDRGSYEQYF. The CDR3 region has the DNA TGCAGTGCTGCAAATGACAGGGGTTCCTACGAGCAGTACTTC.

This clonotype was detected ten times or more. The CDR3 is CASSSGRASYF. For the CDR3, the DNA is TGTGCCAGCAGCAGCGGGAGGGCCTCGTATTTT. The gene calls are TRBV27 and TRBJ2-3; the match to TRBD2 covers 10 bases. Germline V gives CDR1 MNHEY, CDR2 SMNVEV (reference sequence). Trimming removed 6 bases from V and 14 bases from J; junction bases left unmatched: 5. CDR3 length: 11 amino acids.